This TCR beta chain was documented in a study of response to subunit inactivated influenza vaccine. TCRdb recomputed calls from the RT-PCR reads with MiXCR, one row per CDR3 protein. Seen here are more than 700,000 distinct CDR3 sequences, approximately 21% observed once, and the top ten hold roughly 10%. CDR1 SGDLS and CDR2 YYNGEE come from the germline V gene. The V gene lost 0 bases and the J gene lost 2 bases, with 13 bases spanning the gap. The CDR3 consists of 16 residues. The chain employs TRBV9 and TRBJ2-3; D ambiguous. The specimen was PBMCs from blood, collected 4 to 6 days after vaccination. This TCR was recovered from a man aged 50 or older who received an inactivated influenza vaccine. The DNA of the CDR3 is TGTGCCAGCAGCGTAGGACCCCAAGTGGACACAGATACGCAGTATTTT. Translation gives CASSVGPQVDTDTQYF.